This entry features one TCR beta chain sequence. Sequenced by immunoSEQ multiplex PCR; TCRdb stores in-frame clones only, minus some. The sample lists some 150,000 clones, around nine tenths seen once, with 3.7% in the top ten. This sample is drawn from a study of blood T cell repertoires in COVID-19. As for the study in general: PBMCs, B-cell-depleted T cells, or T cells provided the cDNA or gDNA that made up the material.

This CDR3 is 16 amino acids long. Sequencing was performed on peripheral blood. The origin of this receptor is a man between 18 and 29 years old with active or convalescent COVID-19. This sequence joins TRBV21-1 and TRBJ2-5; the table gives TRBD2 as D, unverified against the DNA. TRBV21-1 is a pseudogene. This CDR3 reads CASSKIRYRREETQYF. DNA for the CDR3: TGTGCCAGCAGCAAAATTCGTTACAGGAGGGAAGAGACCCAGTACTTC.